One and the same sample provided the 3 T cell receptor beta chains below, sequenced in a study of shared clonotypes between healthy human individuals. Generated by immunoSEQ multiplex PCR, the TCRdb table keeps only in-frame clones and is missing some. The sample includes about 510,000 clones, 79% of them seen just once. Source material: PBMCs. The receptors stem from a woman aged 40 to 55 in good health. Some clones in this sample may be carry-over from other donors' samples.

This rearrangement joins TRBV7-2 to TRBJ2-1, with 7 bases aligning to TRBD2. CDR1 is SGHTA, CDR2 FQGNSA, per germline. With V trimmed by 2 bases and J by 0 bases, 1 base remained unmatched. This CDR3 has 15 residues. The CDR3 region is CASSLLADSYNEQFF. The CDR3 DNA reads TGTGCCAGCAGCTTACTAGCGGACTCCTACAATGAGCAGTTCTTC.

The V gene is TRBV4-2, the J gene TRBJ2-3; no clear D. The germline V gene encodes CDR1 LGHNA and CDR2 YNFKEQ. Trimming shortened V by 1 base and J by 0 bases, and 11 bases separated the two germline ends. The CDR3 length is 16 residues. CDR3 residues: CASSQVQDASTDTQYF. CDR3 DNA sequence: TGTGCCAGCAGCCAAGTGCAAGATGCTAGCACAGATACGCAGTATTTT.

There are many counts of this clone. The chain is built from TRBV27 and TRBJ2-7, with 7 positions matching TRBD1. CDR1 and CDR2 from the germline V gene are MNHEY and SMNVEV (reference sequence). With V trimmed by 2 bases and J by 4 bases, 5 bases remained unmatched. This CDR3 has 14 residues. The CDR3: CASSLKGGWYEQYF. The CDR3 bases are TGTGCCAGCAGTTTAAAAGGGGGCTGGTACGAGCAGTACTTC.